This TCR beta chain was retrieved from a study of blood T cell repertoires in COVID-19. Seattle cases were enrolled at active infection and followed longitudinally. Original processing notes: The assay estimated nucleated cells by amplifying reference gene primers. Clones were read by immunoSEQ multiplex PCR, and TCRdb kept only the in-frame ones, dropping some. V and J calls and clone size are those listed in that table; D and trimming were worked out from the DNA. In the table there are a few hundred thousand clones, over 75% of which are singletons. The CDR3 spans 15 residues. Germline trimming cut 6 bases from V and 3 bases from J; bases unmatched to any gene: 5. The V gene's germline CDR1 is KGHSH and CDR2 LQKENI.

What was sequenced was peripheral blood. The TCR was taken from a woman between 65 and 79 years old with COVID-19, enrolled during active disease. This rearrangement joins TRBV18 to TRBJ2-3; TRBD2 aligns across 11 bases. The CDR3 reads CASSYTSGRTDTQYF. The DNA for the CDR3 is TGTGCCAGCTCGTATACTAGCGGGAGAACAGATACGCAGTATTTT.